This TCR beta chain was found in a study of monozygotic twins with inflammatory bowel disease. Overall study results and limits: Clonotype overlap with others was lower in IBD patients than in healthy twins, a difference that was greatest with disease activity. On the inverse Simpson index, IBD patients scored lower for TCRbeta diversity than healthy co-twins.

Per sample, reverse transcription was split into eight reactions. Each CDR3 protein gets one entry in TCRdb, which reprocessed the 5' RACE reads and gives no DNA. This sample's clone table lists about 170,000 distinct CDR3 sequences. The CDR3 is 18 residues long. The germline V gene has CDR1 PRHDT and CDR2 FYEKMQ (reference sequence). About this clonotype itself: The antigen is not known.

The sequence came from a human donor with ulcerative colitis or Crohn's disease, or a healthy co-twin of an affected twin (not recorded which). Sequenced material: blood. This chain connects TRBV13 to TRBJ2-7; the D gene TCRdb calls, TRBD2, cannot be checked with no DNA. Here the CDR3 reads CASSFFASGGNSKYEQYF.